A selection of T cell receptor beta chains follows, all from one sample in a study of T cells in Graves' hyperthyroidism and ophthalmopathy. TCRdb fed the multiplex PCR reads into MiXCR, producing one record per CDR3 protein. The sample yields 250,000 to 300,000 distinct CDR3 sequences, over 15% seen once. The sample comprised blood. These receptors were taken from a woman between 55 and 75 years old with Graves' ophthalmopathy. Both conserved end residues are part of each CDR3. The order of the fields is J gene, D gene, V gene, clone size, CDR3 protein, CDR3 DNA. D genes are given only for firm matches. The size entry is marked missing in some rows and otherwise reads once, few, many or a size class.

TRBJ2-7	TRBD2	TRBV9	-	CASSLAGDHSYEQYF	TGTGCCAGCAGCCTAGCGGGAGATCACTCCTACGAGCAGTACTTC
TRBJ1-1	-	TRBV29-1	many	CSVAGTQNTEAFF	TGCAGCGTGGCCGGGACACAGAACACTGAAGCTTTCTTT
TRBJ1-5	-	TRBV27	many	CASSAKGTYYSNQPQHF	TGTGCCAGCAGTGCCAAAGGGACATATTATAGCAATCAGCCCCAGCATTTT
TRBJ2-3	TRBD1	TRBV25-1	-	CASSETGTGYTDTQYF	TGTGCCAGCAGTGAGACCGGGACAGGATACACAGATACGCAGTATTTT
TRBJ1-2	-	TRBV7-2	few	CASSRLGNYGYTF	TGTGCCAGCAGCCGCTTGGGTAACTATGGCTACACCTTC
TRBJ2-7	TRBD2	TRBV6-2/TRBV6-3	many	CASSSYGLASYYEQYF	TGTGCCAGCAGTTCCTACGGACTAGCGTCCTACTACGAGCAGTACTTC
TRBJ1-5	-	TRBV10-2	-	CASSGTGPSQPQHF	TGCGCCAGCAGCGGGACGGGTCCAAGTCAGCCCCAGCATTTT
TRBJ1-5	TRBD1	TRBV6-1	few	CASSPSRTGKGSNQPQHF	TGTGCCAGCAGCCCATCAAGGACAGGGAAAGGGAGCAATCAGCCCCAGCATTTT
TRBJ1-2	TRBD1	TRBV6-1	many	CASSGLGTWDSASPKYYHGYTF	TGTGCCAGCAGTGGATTAGGAACCTGGGACAGTGCCTCCCCCAAATACTATCATGGCTACACCTTC
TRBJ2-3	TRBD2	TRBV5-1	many	CASSSSSGGASTDTQYF	TGCGCCAGCAGTTCGTCTAGCGGGGGGGCTAGCACAGATACGCAGTATTTT
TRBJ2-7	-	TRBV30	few	CAWSPPAAATEEQYF	TGTGCCTGGAGCCCACCCGCCGCGGCTACTGAGGAGCAGTACTTC
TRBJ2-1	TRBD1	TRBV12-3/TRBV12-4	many	CASNERDRGHDEQFF	TGTGCCAGCAACGAACGGGACAGGGGGCACGATGAGCAGTTCTTC
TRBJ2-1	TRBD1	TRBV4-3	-	CASSQVGSGQGNEQFF	TGCGCCAGCAGCCAAGTTGGGTCCGGACAGGGCAATGAGCAGTTCTTC
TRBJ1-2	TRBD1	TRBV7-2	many	CASSSGTGYYGYTF	TGTGCCAGCAGCTCTGGGACAGGATATTATGGCTACACCTTC
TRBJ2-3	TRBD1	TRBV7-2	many	CASCCRDRVTDTQYF	TGTGCCAGCTGCTGCCGGGACAGGGTGACAGATACGCAGTATTTT
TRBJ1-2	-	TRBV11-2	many	CASSLDRHGGYTF	TGTGCCAGCAGCTTAGATCGCCACGGGGGCTACACCTTC
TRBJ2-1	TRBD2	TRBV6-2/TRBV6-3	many	CASSTSGGAFFGEQFF	TGTGCCAGCAGTACTAGCGGGGGGGCCTTTTTTGGCGAGCAGTTCTTC
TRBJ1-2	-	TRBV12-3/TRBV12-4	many	CASNNHFRGTYGYTF	TGTGCCAGCAATAACCACTTCAGGGGTACCTATGGCTACACCTTC
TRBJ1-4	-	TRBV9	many	CASSVSDFGATNEKLFF	TGTGCCAGCAGCGTATCCGATTTCGGTGCAACTAATGAAAAACTGTTTTTT
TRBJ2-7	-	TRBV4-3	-	CASSLSLVYEQYF	TGCGCCAGCAGCCTGAGTTTAGTATACGAGCAGTACTTC
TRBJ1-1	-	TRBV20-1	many	CSARDRTGTMNTEAFF	TGCAGTGCTAGAGATCGCACAGGTACCATGAACACTGAAGCTTTCTTT
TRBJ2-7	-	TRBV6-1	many	CASRGQRTAPGEQYF	TGTGCCAGCAGGGGACAACGGACGGCCCCTGGCGAGCAGTACTTC
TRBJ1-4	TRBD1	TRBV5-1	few	CASRQTGGSLEKLFF	TGCGCCAGCAGGCAAACAGGGGGTTCATTGGAAAAACTGTTTTTT
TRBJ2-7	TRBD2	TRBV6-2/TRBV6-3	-	CAGSSGRPYEQYF	TGTGCCGGCTCTAGCGGGAGACCTTACGAGCAGTACTTC
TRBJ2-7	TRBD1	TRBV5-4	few	CASSLTGTASYEQYF	TGTGCCAGCAGCTTGACCGGGACAGCATCCTACGAGCAGTACTTC
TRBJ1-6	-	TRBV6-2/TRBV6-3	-	CASTTGNNSPLHF	TGTGCCAGCACTACAGGGAACAATTCACCCCTCCACTTT
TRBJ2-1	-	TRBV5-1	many	CASSFRGGYNEQFF	TGCGCCAGCAGCTTTAGGGGGGGATACAATGAGCAGTTCTTC
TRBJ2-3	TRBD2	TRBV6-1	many	CASSKGLAGGIGDTQYF	TGTGCCAGCAGTAAGGGACTAGCGGGAGGGATCGGAGATACGCAGTATTTT
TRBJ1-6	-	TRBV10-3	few	CAISESQSSPLHF	TGTGCCATCAGTGAGTCGCAGTCTTCACCCCTCCACTTT